Shown below are 15 T cell receptor beta chains from a single sample sequenced in a study of T cells in Graves' hyperthyroidism and ophthalmopathy. Amplification targeted TCR beta CDR3 regions from RNA transcripts. The HTBI primer set drove a first-round RT-PCR of the TCR CDR3. TCRdb re-analysed the multiplex PCR reads in MiXCR, keeping a single row per CDR3 protein. Here the sample spans a few hundred thousand distinct CDR3 sequences, approximately 15% being singletons. The sequencing input was blood. The receptors here all came from a woman in her thirties or forties with Graves' ophthalmopathy.

This clonotype was counted at least ten times. This chain uses TRBV20-1 with TRBJ2-4, with 7 bases aligning to TRBD2. This CDR3 has 14 amino acids. V shed 3 bases, J shed 8 bases, and the junction held 10 bases outside the gene matches. The germline CDR1 and CDR2 sequences are DFQATT and SNEGSKA (reference sequence). The CDR3 sequence: CSARGISGSDIQYF. The CDR3 DNA is TGCAGTGCTAGGGGTATTAGCGGGTCAGACATTCAGTACTTC.

The rearrangement uses TRBV10-3 and TRBJ1-5; TRBD1 is a possible D gene (6 bases). The CDR3 is 14 amino acids. The V end was cut by 6 bases, the J end by 3 bases, with 12 bases between. Per the germline V gene, CDR1 is ENHRY and CDR2 is SYGVKD. The CDR3 DNA follows: TGTGCCATCAGAGGCGACAGGCCCAATCAGCCCCAGCATTTT. It encodes CAIRGDRPNQPQHF.

Here the CDR3 reads CASRPPGRGGTGELFF. DNA of the CDR3: TGTGCCAGCAGGCCCCCGGGCAGGGGTGGCACCGGGGAGCTGTTTTTT. V and J are TRBV6-1 and TRBJ2-2, with D possibly matching TRBD1 (6 bases). From germline, CDR1 is MNHNS and CDR2 SASEGT. The CDR3 consists of 16 residues. V dropped 6 bases and J dropped 4 bases, with 18 bases sitting between them.

Points on this clonotype: A much bigger clone sits one base away, suggesting this may be a read error. The V and J genes are TRBV6-1 and TRBJ1-3; tentatively, D is TRBD1 (5 bases). The length of the CDR3 is 16 residues. In germline, CDR1 is MNHNS, CDR2 SASEGT. With 2 bases removed from V and 4 bases from J, the gap between germline ends came to 15 bases. In nucleotides, the CDR3 is TGTGCCAGCAGTGAATTCTGGACACGGCAAGGAAACACCATATATTTT. Encoded protein: CASSEFWTRQGNTIYF.

This clonotype was observed at least ten times. The chain couples TRBV2 to TRBJ1-1, with TRBD1 as a possible D gene (5 bases). CDR1 is SNHLY and CDR2 is FYNNEI in the germline V gene. The ends were cut back, 5 bases at V and 6 bases at J, with 13 bases in the middle. The CDR3 consists of 13 residues. Here the CDR3 DNA reads TGTGCCAGCAGTCCTTCAAGGGGTCCTGAAGCTTTCTTT. This encodes CASSPSRGPEAFF.

Of note for this clonotype: A read error may explain this, as a much larger clone is one base away. The genes are TRBV3-1 and TRBJ1-6; no firm D call. The CDR3 length is 14 residues. The germline gives CDR1 LGHDT, CDR2 YNNKEL (reference sequence). V was clipped by 0 bases and J by 11 bases, with 11 bases between them. The CDR3 reads CASSQESKSAPLHF. CDR3 DNA: TGTGCCAGCAGCCAAGAGAGTAAGAGTGCACCCCTCCACTTT.

This clonotype has just a few counts. The chain couples TRBV7-3 to TRBJ2-1; 15 nucleotides align to TRBD2. This CDR3 is built from 17 residues. The junction had 8 bases not matched to a gene; V was cut back by 5 bases and J by 6 bases. CDR1 is SGHTA, CDR2 FQGTGA, per germline. The CDR3 here is CASSARTSGGGVNEQFF. The CDR3 DNA is TGTGCCAGCAGCGCCCGGACTAGCGGGGGGGGGGTCAATGAGCAGTTCTTC.

In this sample, this clonotype turned up many times. The CDR3 region has the DNA TGTGCCAGCTCACCGAGCCTCTCTGGAAACACCATATATTTT. Translation: CASSPSLSGNTIYF. V and J are TRBV18 and TRBJ1-3, with D hard to call. Trimming left V 3 bases short and J 0 bases short, with 6 bases between. The CDR3 sequence is 14 residues long. In germline, CDR1 is KGHSH, CDR2 LQKENI.

The chain combines TRBV20-1 with TRBJ2-7; the D gene is possibly TRBD1 (5 bases). CDR1 and CDR2 (germline): DFQATT, SNEGSKA (reference sequence). CDR3 length equals 16 residues. Trimming pared 6 bases from V and 0 bases from J, leaving 21 bases between. CDR3 region: CSAAYTRADTSYEQYF. The CDR3 DNA follows: TGCAGTGCCGCATATACCCGGGCGGACACCTCCTACGAGCAGTACTTC.

J is TRBJ2-3 and V is TRBV9; TRBD2 matches 9 bases. The J segment lost 7 bases and the V segment lost 4 bases, leaving 10 bases of the junction unmatched. Germline values: CDR1 SGDLS, CDR2 YYNGEE. The CDR3 totals 15 residues. CDR3 amino acids: CASSFFSGSENTQYF. In DNA, the CDR3 is TGTGCCAGCAGCTTCTTTAGCGGGAGCGAGAATACGCAGTATTTT.

The V gene is TRBV6-1, the J gene TRBJ2-6; TRBD1 matches at 7 bases. CDR1 and CDR2 (germline): MNHNS, SASEGT. The V gene end was trimmed by 5 bases and the J gene end by 3 bases; junction bases not matched to a gene: 4. This CDR3 has 15 residues. The chain's CDR3 is CASSRGGGGANVLTF. CDR3 bases: TGTGCCAGCAGTAGAGGGGGCGGTGGGGCCAACGTCCTGACTTTC.

The table lists this clonotype with many counts. This sequence joins TRBV2 and TRBJ2-1; D tentatively reads TRBD1 or TRBD2 (5 bases each). V gave up 8 bases and J gave up 7 bases, with 21 bases separating them. The germline CDR1 and CDR2 sequences are SNHLY and FYNNEI. CDR3 length equals 15 residues. The CDR3 is CASAPWGSPSNEQFF. The CDR3 DNA reads as TGTGCCAGCGCTCCGTGGGGGTCACCCTCTAATGAGCAGTTCTTC.

The V gene is TRBV14, the J gene TRBJ1-1; D perhaps matches TRBD1 (5 bases). Germline V gene data show CDR1 as SGHDN and CDR2 as FVKESK. The CDR3 runs 15 residues. The V end lost 4 bases, the J end lost 4 bases, and 16 bases lay between the germline ends. The CDR3 is CASSPSGASGTEAFF. CDR3 coding DNA: TGTGCCAGCAGCCCTTCCGGGGCGTCGGGCACTGAAGCTTTCTTT.

There are many counts of this clonotype. The CDR3 loop reads CASSLLGAAETQYF. The DNA for the CDR3 is TGTGCCAGCAGTTTACTCGGAGCCGCAGAGACCCAGTACTTC. The chain is built from TRBV27 and TRBJ2-5; D not resolved. The CDR3 is 14 amino acids. V dropped 2 bases and J dropped 4 bases, with 11 bases sitting between them. Germline assignment: CDR1 MNHEY and CDR2 SMNVEV (reference sequence).

The CDR3: CASSLHRASLHEQYF. The CDR3 coding sequence is TGTGCCAGCAGTCTCCACAGGGCATCCCTCCACGAGCAGTACTTC. The chain has TRBV27 and TRBJ2-7; D possibly corresponds to TRBD1 (6 bases). Germline V gene lookup returns CDR1 MNHEY and CDR2 SMNVEV (reference sequence). V shed 5 bases and J shed 5 bases, with 19 bases lying between them. The CDR3 is made up of 15 amino acids.